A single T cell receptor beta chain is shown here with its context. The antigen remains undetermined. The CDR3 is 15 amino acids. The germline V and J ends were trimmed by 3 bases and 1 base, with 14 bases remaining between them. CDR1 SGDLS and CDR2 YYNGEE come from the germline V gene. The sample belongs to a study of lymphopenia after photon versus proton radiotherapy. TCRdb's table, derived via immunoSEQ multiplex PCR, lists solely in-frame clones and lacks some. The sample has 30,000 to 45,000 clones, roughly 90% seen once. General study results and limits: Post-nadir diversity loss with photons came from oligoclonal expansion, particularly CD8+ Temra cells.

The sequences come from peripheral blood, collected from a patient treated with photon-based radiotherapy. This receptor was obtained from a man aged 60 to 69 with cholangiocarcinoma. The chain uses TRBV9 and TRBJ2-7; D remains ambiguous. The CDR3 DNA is TGTGCCAGCAGCGCCCACGAGATCCCTTCCTACGAGCAGTACTTC. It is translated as CASSAHEIPSYEQYF.